Below are 25 T cell receptor beta chains sequenced from a single sample in a study of cytomegalovirus exposure and HLA in healthy donors. 13 Jbeta primers and 60 Vbeta primers were used for the PCR. Repertoires were generated with immunoSEQ multiplex PCR, while TCRdb's copy carries only in-frame clones and drops some. The profile shows around 100,000 clones, less than 80% of them singletons. Sequenced material: PBMCs. All receptors derive from a man aged 25-45 years in good health and CMV-seronegative.

This chain uses TRBV28 with TRBJ2-7; tentative D call: TRBD1 (5 bases). Germline values: CDR1 MDHEN, CDR2 SYDVKM. Trimming took 2 bases from V and 3 from J, leaving 11 bases between them. The CDR3 runs to 14 residues. Written as DNA, the CDR3 is TGTGCCAGCAGTTTAAAGGGGTCCGTCTACGAGCAGTACTTC. Residues: CASSLKGSVYEQYF. The variable domain in full, with the rest retrieved from reference TRBV28 and TRBJ2-7, is DVKVTQSSRYLVKRTGEKVFLECVQDMDHENMFWYRQDPGLGLRLIYFSYDVKMKEKGDIPEGYSVSREKKERFSLILESASTNQTSMYLCASSLKGSVYEQYFGPGTRLTVT.

The J gene is TRBJ1-1, the V gene TRBV5-1, with D unresolved. This CDR3 spans 13 amino acids. With 0 bases removed from V and 3 bases from J, the gap between germline ends came to 6 bases. Per germline, CDR1 SGHRS and CDR2 YFSETQ. CDR3 region: CASSLAQDTEAFF. CDR3 DNA: TGCGCCAGCAGCTTGGCGCAGGACACTGAAGCTTTCTTT.

This clone was observed a few times. The genes are TRBV7-2 and TRBJ1-1, with a tentative D call TRBD1 (5 bases). The CDR3 extends over 15 amino acids. V lost 0 bases and J 5 bases, leaving 13 bases between the germline ends. Per germline, CDR1 SGHTA and CDR2 FQGNSA. This CDR3 is CASSLAGGGLTEAFF. The DNA of the CDR3 is TGTGCCAGCAGCTTAGCGGGCGGGGGGTTGACTGAAGCTTTCTTT.

The table lists this clone with a few counts. This chain uses TRBV7-2 with TRBJ1-1, with D tentatively TRBD1 (5 bases). CDR3 length: 15 residues. V was trimmed by 4 bases and J by 1 base, leaving 13 bases between them. Germline V CDR1 and CDR2: SGHTA, FQGNSA. The CDR3 reads CASSSQGATNTEAFF. The DNA for the CDR3 is TGTGCCAGCAGCTCCCAAGGGGCAACGAACACTGAAGCTTTCTTT.

V and J are TRBV7-2 and TRBJ2-2, with 8 positions matching TRBD1. The CDR3 extends over 15 amino acids. CDR1 and CDR2 from the germline V gene are SGHTA and FQGNSA. Trimming cost V 5 bases and J 4 bases; bases outside gene matches: 6. The CDR3 sequence is CASSLGTGSTGELFF. DNA of the CDR3: TGTGCCAGCAGCCTGGGGACAGGATCCACCGGGGAGCTGTTTTTT.

This clone was detected once. The chain joins TRBV5-6 to TRBJ1-2; D not certain. Germline V gene data show CDR1 as SGHDT and CDR2 as YYEEEE. Trimming cost V 4 bases and J 4 bases, with 11 bases left between them. This CDR3 has 13 residues. CDR3 residues: CASSAEAAYGYTF. For the CDR3, the DNA is TGTGCCAGCAGCGCCGAGGCAGCCTATGGCTACACCTTC.

The gene calls are TRBV5-8 and TRBJ1-4, with D uncertain. With 2 bases removed from V and 2 bases from J, the gap between germline ends came to 4 bases. The germline CDR1 and CDR2 sequences are SGHTS and YDEGEE. The CDR3 length is 13 residues. Written as DNA, the CDR3 is TGTGCCAGCAGCTTCCGGACTAATGAAAAACTGTTTTTT. Translating gives CASSFRTNEKLFF.

This clone has more than one count but fewer than ten. The chain carries TRBV30 and TRBJ1-1; D not resolved. Deletions cut 2 bases from V and 7 bases from J, with 8 bases between. Germline V gives CDR1 GTSNPN, CDR2 SVGIG (reference sequence). The CDR3 has 11 amino acids. Written as DNA, the CDR3 is TGTGCCTGGAGTACGGGGATTGAAGCTTTCTTT. This translates into CAWSTGIEAFF. The variable domain in full, with the rest retrieved from reference TRBV30 and TRBJ1-1, is SQTIHQWPATLVQPVGSPLSLECTVEGTSNPNLYWYRQAAGRGLQLLFYSVGIGQISSEVPQNLSASRPQDRQFILSSKKLLLSDSGFYLCAWSTGIEAFFGQGTRLTVV.

The J gene is TRBJ2-7, the V gene TRBV6-5; possible D gene TRBD2, 5 bases. This CDR3 has 12 residues. Trimming took 6 bases from V and 3 from J, leaving 9 bases between them. CDR1 and CDR2 (germline): MNHEY, SVGAGI. CDR3 nucleotide sequence: TGTGCCAGCAGGACGGGGTTCTACGAGCAGTACTTC. This sequence encodes CASRTGFYEQYF.

This clone is medium-sized by share. CDR3 nucleotides: TGCGCCAGCAGCTGGGAGGGGGTTCTTTACGAGCAGTACTTC. Protein product: CASSWEGVLYEQYF. The J gene is TRBJ2-7, the V gene TRBV5-1; TRBD2 is a possible D gene (7 bases). Germline CDR1 is SGHRS and CDR2 is YFSETQ. V lost 3 bases to trimming and J lost 4 bases, with 14 bases between them. The CDR3 spans 14 residues.

The chain is built from TRBV4-1 and TRBJ2-2; tentative D call: TRBD2 (6 bases). V gave up 4 bases and J gave up 2 bases, with 20 bases separating them. Germline CDR1 MGHRA, CDR2 YSYEKL. The CDR3 sequence is 18 residues long. The chain's CDR3 is CASSPGPAGRVNTGELFF. Written as DNA, the CDR3 is TGCGCCAGCAGCCCCGGACCGGCGGGGCGAGTAAACACCGGGGAGCTGTTTTTT.

The chain is built from TRBV27 and TRBJ1-2; 7 bases agree with TRBD1. The V gene end was trimmed by 6 bases and the J gene end by 7 bases; junction bases not matched to a gene: 14. Germline CDR1 reads MNHEY; CDR2 reads SMNVEV (reference sequence). This CDR3 spans 15 amino acids. The DNA of the CDR3 is TGTGCCAGCAGGGCCACTCCAGGGGGTTTTTCTGGCTACACCTTC. The encoded protein is CASRATPGGFSGYTF.

This clone has only a few counts. V usage is TRBV5-6 and J usage is TRBJ1-6; a possible D gene is TRBD1 (5 bases). Germline loops: CDR1 SGHDT, CDR2 YYEEEE. V lost 1 base, J lost 10 bases, and 12 bases lay in between. CDR3 length: 14 residues. Here the CDR3 reads CASSLWQGGSPLHF. The CDR3 DNA is TGTGCCAGCAGCTTGTGGCAGGGTGGATCACCCCTCCACTTT. Full variable domain (rest looked up from reference TRBV5-6 and TRBJ1-6): DAGVTQSPTHLIKTRGQQVTLRCSPKSGHDTVSWYQQALGQGPQFIFQYYEEEERQRGNFPDRFSGHQFPNYSSELNVNALLLGDSALYLCASSLWQGGSPLHFGNGTRLTVT.

The rearrangement links TRBV10-3 to TRBJ2-3, with TRBD2 identical over 8 bases. J was trimmed by 0 bases and V by 1 base; bases with no gene match: 9. Per germline, CDR1 ENHRY and CDR2 SYGVKD. The CDR3 is 18 residues long. CDR3 sequence: CAISEFGGGTPSTDTQYF. The CDR3 DNA sequence: TGTGCCATCAGTGAGTTCGGCGGGGGGACGCCTAGCACAGATACGCAGTATTTT.

The V and J genes are TRBV6-1 and TRBJ1-1; 7 nucleotides line up with TRBD1. The germline V gene has CDR1 MNHNS and CDR2 SASEGT. The trim removed 0 bases at V and 11 bases at J, leaving 6 bases unmatched. This CDR3 contains 13 residues. Here the CDR3 DNA reads TGTGCCAGCAGTGAAGCGGACAGGAGAGGGGCTTTCTTT. Translating it yields CASSEADRRGAFF.

This chain joins TRBV7-2 and TRBJ1-3; D is unclear. This CDR3 is built from 12 residues. Germline lookup yields CDR1 SGHTA and CDR2 FQGNSA. Trimming took 8 bases from V and 0 from J, leaving 5 bases between them. DNA of the CDR3: TGTGCCAGCCTCTCCTCTGGAAACACCATATATTTT. This codes for CASLSSGNTIYF.

CDR3 loop: CASSVLAGNTEAFF. The CDR3 DNA is TGTGCCAGCAGTGTCTTGGCGGGGAACACTGAAGCTTTCTTT. V usage is TRBV6-5 and J usage is TRBJ1-1; D is unclear. V lost 5 bases to trimming and J lost 1 base, with 11 bases between them. The CDR3 is made up of 14 amino acids. Germline V gives CDR1 MNHEY, CDR2 SVGAGI.

The V and J genes are TRBV28 and TRBJ1-2; 10 positions agree with TRBD1. CDR3 length equals 14 residues. CDR1 is MDHEN, CDR2 SYDVKM, per germline. V lost 6 bases, J lost 3 bases, and 4 bases stayed unmatched. The CDR3 DNA reads TGTGCCAGCAGAGGACAGGGGGGATACTATGGCTACACCTTC. Protein sequence: CASRGQGGYYGYTF.

The V and J genes are TRBV7-9 and TRBJ1-4, with a weak D call TRBD1 (6 bases). In germline, CDR1 is SEHNR, CDR2 FQNEAQ (reference sequence). V lost 2 bases and J 7 bases, leaving 17 bases between the germline ends. This CDR3 has 16 amino acids. This CDR3 is CASSLNLMGALEKLFF. As DNA, the CDR3 is TGTGCCAGCAGCTTAAATCTGATGGGGGCCCTTGAAAAACTGTTTTTT.

The chain couples TRBV6-5 to TRBJ1-5; no clear D. Trimming took 0 bases from V and 6 from J, leaving 9 bases between them. CDR1 is MNHEY, CDR2 SVGAGI, per germline. The CDR3 extends over 14 amino acids. The CDR3 region has the DNA TGTGCCAGCAGTTACTCGATTCAGGTTCAGCCCCAGCATTTT. Its protein product is CASSYSIQVQPQHF.

J is TRBJ2-4 and V is TRBV30; 9 bases fit TRBD1. The CDR3 contains 15 residues. Germline assignment: CDR1 GTSNPN and CDR2 SVGIG (reference sequence). Unmatched junction bases numbered 6, after V lost 4 bases and J lost 2 bases. This chain's CDR3 is CAWTGTGQTKNIQYF. CDR3 coding DNA: TGTGCCTGGACCGGGACAGGGCAGACCAAAAACATTCAGTACTTC.

The chain combines TRBV12-5 with TRBJ2-7, with D perhaps matching TRBD2 (6 bases). Germline CDR1 is LGHNT and CDR2 is FRNRAP. Trimming shortened V by 7 bases and J by 5 bases, and 9 bases separated the two germline ends. The CDR3 extends over 11 amino acids. The DNA for the CDR3 is TGTGCTAGTGCGGGGGTCCACGAGCAGTACTTC. Translating gives CASAGVHEQYF.

V gene TRBV7-9 combines with J gene TRBJ1-3; 7 bases map to TRBD1. Germline V gene lookup returns CDR1 SEHNR and CDR2 FQNEAQ (reference sequence). This CDR3 has 15 residues. V was pared by 4 bases and J by 2 bases, with 5 bases of the junction left unmatched. The CDR3: CASSSRQGPGNTIYF. DNA for the CDR3: TGTGCCAGCAGCTCCCGACAGGGACCTGGAAACACCATATATTTT.

The chain links TRBV20-1 to TRBJ2-5, with a weak D call TRBD1 (6 bases). Trimming left V 5 bases short and J 4 bases short, with 8 bases between. The CDR3 covers 11 residues. Germline V CDR1 and CDR2: DFQATT, SNEGSKA (reference sequence). CDR3 DNA sequence: TGCAGTGCTCAGACAGGAGAGACCCAGTACTTC. This codes for CSAQTGETQYF.

This clone appeared a few times. The rearrangement links TRBV7-9 to TRBJ1-2, with TRBD1 identical over 8 bases. This CDR3 comprises 13 residues. The germline CDR1 and CDR2 sequences are SEHNR and FQNEAQ (reference sequence). CDR3 protein: CASDPGQVYGYTF. The CDR3 region has the DNA TGTGCTTCCGACCCGGGACAGGTCTATGGCTACACCTTC.